Following are 8 T cell receptor beta chains from one sample sequenced in a study of vaccination and CD4 T cells after COVID-19. As to treatment: roughly 10-day PBMC culture with coronavirus spike peptide pools or control peptides (ViraFEST assay). The Oncomine TCR Beta short-read assay sequenced DNA from cultured CD4+ T cells. TCRdb reprocessed the PCR reads with MiXCR, giving one entry per CDR3 protein. Of 15,000 to 20,000 distinct CDR3 sequences listed, about 61% were seen once; the top ten hold around a tenth. These receptors are not linked to any known antigen. The specimen was CD4+ T cells from blood, cultured in vitro. These receptors originate from a human donor who had recovered from COVID-19.

The chain combines TRBV9 with TRBJ2-2; D unresolved. Looked up from germline, CDR1 is SGDLS and CDR2 is YYNGEE. This CDR3 has 14 residues. V lost 0 bases and J lost 1, with 4 bases in between. The CDR3 DNA reads TGTGCCAGCAGCGTAGTGTTGAACACCGGGGAGCTGTTTTTT. Its translation: CASSVVLNTGELFF. The complete variable domain, with remaining parts taken from reference TRBV9 and TRBJ2-2, reads DSGVTQTPKHLITATGQRVTLRCSPRSGDLSVYWYQQSLDQGLQFLIQYYNGEERAKGNILERFSAQQFPDLHSELNLSSLELGDSALYFCASSVVLNTGELFFGEGSRLTVL.

The chain has TRBV28 and TRBJ2-1, with 9 bases that match TRBD1. Per germline, CDR1 MDHEN and CDR2 SYDVKM. Trimming removed 5 bases from V and 7 bases from J; junction bases left unmatched: 15. CDR3 length equals 17 residues. The CDR3 nucleotides are TGTGCCAGCAGTATAATCTTTGGGGACAGGGAAAGGAATGAGCAGTTCTTC. It translates to CASSIIFGDRERNEQFF.

CDR3 protein: CASSIANLPRDEQFF. CDR3 bases: TGTGCCAGTAGTATAGCAAACCTTCCGCGGGATGAGCAGTTCTTC. V usage is TRBV19 and J usage is TRBJ2-1; D may be TRBD2 (5 bases). Germline V gives CDR1 LNHDA, CDR2 SQIVND (reference sequence). The CDR3 runs to 15 residues. Deletions cut 1 base from V and 8 bases from J, with 15 bases between.

The chain employs TRBV6-5 and TRBJ2-5, with D perhaps TRBD1 (6 bases). The CDR3 has 14 amino acids. Germline-derived CDR1 and CDR2 are MNHEY and SVGAGI. Trimming shortened V by 4 bases and J by 2 bases, and 11 bases separated the two germline ends. The CDR3 loop reads CASSWTVSQETQYF. In nucleotides, the CDR3 is TGTGCCAGCAGTTGGACAGTATCTCAAGAGACCCAGTACTTC.

The chain recombines TRBV7-2 with TRBJ2-7; D is undetermined. The germline gives CDR1 SGHTA, CDR2 FQGNSA. CDR3 length equals 11 residues. Trimming took off 5 bases at V and 2 bases at J, with 4 bases between the two ends. In DNA, the CDR3 is TGTGCCAGCAGCCCCGCCTACGAGCAGTACTTC. The encoded protein is CASSPAYEQYF.

This clonotype showed up just a few times. The chain employs TRBV7-9 and TRBJ1-5; the D gene is possibly TRBD1 (6 bases). This CDR3 has 14 residues. CDR1 is SEHNR and CDR2 is FQNEAQ in the germline V gene (reference sequence). V lost 5 bases to trimming and J lost 5 bases, with 13 bases between them. The CDR3 loop reads CASSPHREDQPQHF. CDR3 DNA sequence: TGTGCCAGCAGCCCCCACAGGGAAGATCAGCCCCAGCATTTT.

The chain is built from TRBV6-2 or TRBV6-3 and TRBJ1-2; D is unresolved. The length of the CDR3 is 12 residues. CDR1 and CDR2 (germline): MNHEY, SVGEGT. The V end was cut by 5 bases, the J end by 4 bases, with 8 bases between. The CDR3 nucleotides are TGTGCCAGCAGTCAAGGATTCTATGGCTACACCTTC. This sequence encodes CASSQGFYGYTF.

The chain is built from TRBV6-1 and TRBJ2-5; D might be TRBD2 (7 bases). Germline values: CDR1 MNHNS, CDR2 SASEGT. V was cut by 8 bases and J by 0 bases, with 16 bases left in between. This CDR3 comprises 15 residues. The CDR3 sequence is CASRRGAQNQETQYF. CDR3 DNA sequence: TGTGCCAGCCGACGGGGGGCACAGAACCAAGAGACCCAGTACTTC.